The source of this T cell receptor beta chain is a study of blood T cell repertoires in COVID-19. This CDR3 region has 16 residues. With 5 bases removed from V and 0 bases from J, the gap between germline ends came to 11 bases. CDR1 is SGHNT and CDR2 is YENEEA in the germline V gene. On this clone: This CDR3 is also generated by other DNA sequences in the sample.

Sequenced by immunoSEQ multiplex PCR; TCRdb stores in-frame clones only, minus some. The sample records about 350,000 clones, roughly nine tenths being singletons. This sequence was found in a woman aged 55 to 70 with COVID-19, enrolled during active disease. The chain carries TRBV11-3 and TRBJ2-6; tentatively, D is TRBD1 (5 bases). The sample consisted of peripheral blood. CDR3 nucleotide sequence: TGTGCCAGCAGCCCAAGGGGCGTCTCTGGGGCCAACGTCCTGACTTTC. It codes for CASSPRGVSGANVLTF.